The entry that follows covers one TCR beta chain sequence. The record originates from a study of shared clonotypes between healthy human individuals. At the level of the study: Each donor contributed plates that comprised three CD4 naive, three CD4 memory, two CD8 naive and one CD8 memory.

The study drew all its donors from Caucasian adults living in Nashville, Tennessee. The assay was immunoSEQ multiplex PCR, and TCRdb's table has in-frame clones only and misses some. The sample has 2.3 million or so clones, approximately 95% seen once. In germline, CDR1 is MNHEY, CDR2 SVGAGI. The V and J ends lost 2 bases and 2 bases respectively, with 4 bases between them. The CDR3 totals 13 residues. The sequenced material came from naive CD4+ T cells from PBMCs. Subset given: CD45RA+ positively selected. This clonotype was sampled from a man younger than 30 in good health. Some clones in this sample may be carry-over from other donors' samples. V gene TRBV6-5 combines with J gene TRBJ1-3, with D hard to call. This CDR3 reads CASSYGAGNTIYF. As DNA, the CDR3 is TGTGCCAGCAGTTACGGAGCTGGAAACACCATATATTTT.